These 5 T cell receptor beta chains share one sample of origin, sequenced in a study of T cell responses to AZD1222 COVID-19 vaccine (dated by TCRdb to the early 2020s). In light of the paper, this sample's time point label describes: baseline before first vaccination. The library was built by means of the immunoSEQ multiplex PCR assay. In its TCRdb copy, this immuneACCESS table keeps in-frame sequences only and misses some clones. Where compared with another copy, unresolved V genes explain less than half of these, and the others have no known cause. For this sample the table gives about 110,000 clones, of which around nine tenths were detected only once. In total, the top ten clones hold about a sixth of the sample. This specimen was peripheral blood, taken on day 0 of AZD1222 vaccination. Receptors originate from an adult in good health.

This chain connects TRBV13 to TRBJ1-5; maybe TRBD1 (5 bases). This CDR3 contains 14 residues. In germline, CDR1 is PRHDT, CDR2 FYEKMQ (reference sequence). V was clipped by 5 bases and J by 1 base, with 9 bases between them. In nucleotides, the CDR3 is TGTGCCAGCAGCACCAGACAGAGCAATCAGCCCCAGCATTTT. It translates to CASSTRQSNQPQHF.

This clone has only one observation. This rearrangement joins TRBV11-3 to TRBJ2-5; 9 bases match TRBD2. Germline assignment: CDR1 SGHNT and CDR2 YENEEA. The CDR3 extends over 15 amino acids. Trimming cost V 1 base and J 4 bases; bases outside gene matches: 4. CDR3 bases: TGTGCCAGCAGCTTAGGGTCTAGCGGGGTAGAGACCCAGTACTTC. Protein sequence: CASSLGSSGVETQYF.

V gene TRBV6-1 combines with J gene TRBJ2-7; D unclear. The CDR3 is 14 amino acids. The V end was cut by 0 bases, the J end by 1 base, with 7 bases between. Germline lookup yields CDR1 MNHNS and CDR2 SASEGT. This CDR3 reads CASSEASKSYEQYV. The CDR3 DNA follows: TGTGCCAGCAGTGAAGCCTCCAAATCCTACGAGCAGTACGTC.

V usage is TRBV9 and J usage is TRBJ2-1; D gene ambiguous. There are 14 residues in the CDR3. Between the trimmed V and J ends, which lost 0 bases and 9 bases, there was a span of 13 bases. Germline CDR1 and CDR2: SGDLS and YYNGEE. CDR3 DNA: TGTGCCAGCAGCGTAGGGCCACAATTTATTGAGCAGTTCTTC. This gives the protein CASSVGPQFIEQFF.

The chain recombines TRBV30 with TRBJ1-5; weak D call: TRBD1 (5 bases). Trimming cost V 1 base and J 2 bases, with 6 bases left between them. CDR3 length: 13 amino acids. Germline V gives CDR1 GTSNPN, CDR2 SVGIG (reference sequence). Written as DNA, the CDR3 is TGTGCCTGGAGTGGGGGGGGCAATCAGCCCCAGCATTTT. Translation gives CAWSGGGNQPQHF.